This TCR beta chain was recorded in a study of sequential checkpoint blockade in melanoma. TCRdb keeps only in-frame clones here, not all; method: immunoSEQ multiplex PCR. Seen here are roughly 4,500 clones, around 22% observed once, and the top ten hold about 15%. Treatment in this sample: randomized to nivolumab then ipilimumab (arm A) or the reverse (arm B). Sequenced material: tumor tissue (inferred from file names), taken from a patient given nivolumab and ipilimumab in sequence. This TCR derives from a human donor with melanoma.

The CDR3 bases are TGTGCCAGCTCACCACAACTAGGCTCCTACAATGAGCAGTTCTTC. Protein product: CASSPQLGSYNEQFF. The rearrangement links TRBV18 to TRBJ2-1; possible D gene TRBD2, 5 bases. Germline V gene sequence: CDR1 KGHSH, CDR2 LQKENI. The CDR3 spans 15 residues. V was pared by 1 base and J by 0 bases, with 7 bases between. Full variable domain (missing parts from reference TRBV18 and TRBJ2-1): NAGVMQNPRHLVRRRGQEARLRCSPMKGHSHVYWYRQLPEEGLKFMVYLQKENIIDESGMPKERFSAEFPKEGPSILRIQQVVRGDSAAYFCASSPQLGSYNEQFFGPGTRLTVL.